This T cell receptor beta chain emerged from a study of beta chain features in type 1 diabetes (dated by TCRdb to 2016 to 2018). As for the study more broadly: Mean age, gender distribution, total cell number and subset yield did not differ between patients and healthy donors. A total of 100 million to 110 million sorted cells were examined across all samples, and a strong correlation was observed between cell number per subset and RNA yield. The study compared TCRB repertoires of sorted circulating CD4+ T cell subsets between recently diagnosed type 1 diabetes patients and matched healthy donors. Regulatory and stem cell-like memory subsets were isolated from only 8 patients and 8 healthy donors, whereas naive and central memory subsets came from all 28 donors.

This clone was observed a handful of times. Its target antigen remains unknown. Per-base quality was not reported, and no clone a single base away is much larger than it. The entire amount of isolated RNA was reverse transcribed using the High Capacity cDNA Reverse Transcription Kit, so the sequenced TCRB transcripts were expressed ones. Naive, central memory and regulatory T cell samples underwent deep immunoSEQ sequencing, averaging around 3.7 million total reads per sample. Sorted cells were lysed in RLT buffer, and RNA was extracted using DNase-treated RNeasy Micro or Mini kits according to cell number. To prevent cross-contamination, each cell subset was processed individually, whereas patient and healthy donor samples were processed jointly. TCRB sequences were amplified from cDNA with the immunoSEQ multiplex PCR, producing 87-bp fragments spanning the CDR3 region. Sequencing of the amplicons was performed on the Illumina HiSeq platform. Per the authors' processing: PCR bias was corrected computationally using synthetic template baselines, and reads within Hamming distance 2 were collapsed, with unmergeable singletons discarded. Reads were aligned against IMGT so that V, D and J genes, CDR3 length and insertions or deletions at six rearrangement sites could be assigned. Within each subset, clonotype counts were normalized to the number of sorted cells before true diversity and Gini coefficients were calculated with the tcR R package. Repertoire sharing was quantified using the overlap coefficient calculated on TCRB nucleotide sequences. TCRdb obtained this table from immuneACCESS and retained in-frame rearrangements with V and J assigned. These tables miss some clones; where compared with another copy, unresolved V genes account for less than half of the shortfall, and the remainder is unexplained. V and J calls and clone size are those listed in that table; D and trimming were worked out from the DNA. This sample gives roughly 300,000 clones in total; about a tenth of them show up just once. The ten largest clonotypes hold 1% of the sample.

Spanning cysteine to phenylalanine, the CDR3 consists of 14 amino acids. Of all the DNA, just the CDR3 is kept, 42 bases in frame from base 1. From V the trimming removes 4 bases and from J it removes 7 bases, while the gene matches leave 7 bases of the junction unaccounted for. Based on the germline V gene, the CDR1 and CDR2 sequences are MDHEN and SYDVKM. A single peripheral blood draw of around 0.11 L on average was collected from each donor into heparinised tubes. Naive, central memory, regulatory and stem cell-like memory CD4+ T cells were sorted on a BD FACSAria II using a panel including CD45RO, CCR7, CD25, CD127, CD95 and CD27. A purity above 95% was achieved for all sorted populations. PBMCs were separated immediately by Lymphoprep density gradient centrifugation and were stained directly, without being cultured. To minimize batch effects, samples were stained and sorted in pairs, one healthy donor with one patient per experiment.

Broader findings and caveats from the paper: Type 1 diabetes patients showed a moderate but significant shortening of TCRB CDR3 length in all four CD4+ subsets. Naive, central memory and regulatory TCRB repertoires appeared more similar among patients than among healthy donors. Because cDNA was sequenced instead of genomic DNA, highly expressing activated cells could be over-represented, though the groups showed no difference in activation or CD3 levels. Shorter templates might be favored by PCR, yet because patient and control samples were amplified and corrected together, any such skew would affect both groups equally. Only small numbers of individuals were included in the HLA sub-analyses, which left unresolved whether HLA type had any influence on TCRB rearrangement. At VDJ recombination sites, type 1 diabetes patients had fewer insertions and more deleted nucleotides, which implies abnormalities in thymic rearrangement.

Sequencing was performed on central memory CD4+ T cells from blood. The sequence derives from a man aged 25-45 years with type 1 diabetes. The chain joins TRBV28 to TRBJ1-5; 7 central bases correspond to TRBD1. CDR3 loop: CASSSRQGAQPQHF. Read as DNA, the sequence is TGTGCCAGCAGTTCTCGACAGGGAGCCCAGCCCCAGCATTTT.